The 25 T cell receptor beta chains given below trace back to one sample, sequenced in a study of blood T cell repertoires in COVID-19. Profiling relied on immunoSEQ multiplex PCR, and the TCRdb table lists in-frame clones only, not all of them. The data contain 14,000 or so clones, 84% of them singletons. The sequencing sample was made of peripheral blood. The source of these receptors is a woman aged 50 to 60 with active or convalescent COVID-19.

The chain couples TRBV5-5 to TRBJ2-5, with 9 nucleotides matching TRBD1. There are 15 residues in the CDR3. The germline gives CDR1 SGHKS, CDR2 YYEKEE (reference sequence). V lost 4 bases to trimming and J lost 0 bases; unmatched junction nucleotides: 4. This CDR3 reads CASSTDRGYQETQYF. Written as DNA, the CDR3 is TGTGCCAGCAGCACTGACAGGGGGTACCAAGAGACCCAGTACTTC.

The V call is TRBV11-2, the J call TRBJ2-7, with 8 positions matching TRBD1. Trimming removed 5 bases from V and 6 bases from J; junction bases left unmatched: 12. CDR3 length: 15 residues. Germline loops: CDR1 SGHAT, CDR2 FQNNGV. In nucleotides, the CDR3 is TGTGCCAGCAGCCTACTCGTGGGCAGGGGGCGCGAGCAGTACTTC. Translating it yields CASSLLVGRGREQYF.

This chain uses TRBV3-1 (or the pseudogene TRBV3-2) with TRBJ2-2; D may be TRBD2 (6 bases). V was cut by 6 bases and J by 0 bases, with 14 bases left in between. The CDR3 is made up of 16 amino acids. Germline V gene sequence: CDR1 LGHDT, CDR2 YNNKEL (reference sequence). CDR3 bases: TGTGCCAGCAGTCCGGAGGGATTCCCGAACACCGGGGAGCTGTTTTTT. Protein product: CASSPEGFPNTGELFF.

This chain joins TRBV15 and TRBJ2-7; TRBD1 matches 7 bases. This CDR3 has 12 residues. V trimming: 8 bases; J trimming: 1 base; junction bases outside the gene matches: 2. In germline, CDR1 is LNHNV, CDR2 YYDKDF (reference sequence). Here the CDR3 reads CATAQGSYEQYF. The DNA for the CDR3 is TGTGCCACCGCACAGGGGTCCTACGAGCAGTACTTC. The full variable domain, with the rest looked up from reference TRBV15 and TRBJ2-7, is DAMVIQNPRYQVTQFGKPVTLSCSQTLNHNVMYWYQQKSSQAPKLLFHYYDKDFNNEADTPDNFQSRRPNTSFCFLDIRSPGLGDTAMYLCATAQGSYEQYFGPGTRLTVT.

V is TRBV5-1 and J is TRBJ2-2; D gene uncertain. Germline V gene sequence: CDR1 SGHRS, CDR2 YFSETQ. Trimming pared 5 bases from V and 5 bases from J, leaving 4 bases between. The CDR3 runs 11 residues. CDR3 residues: CASSETGELFF. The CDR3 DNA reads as TGCGCCAGCAGTGAGACCGGGGAGCTGTTTTTT.

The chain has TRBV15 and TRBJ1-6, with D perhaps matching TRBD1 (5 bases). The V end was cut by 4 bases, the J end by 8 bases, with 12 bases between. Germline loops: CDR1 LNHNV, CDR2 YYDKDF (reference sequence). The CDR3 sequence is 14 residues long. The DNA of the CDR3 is TGTGCCACCAGCATCCGCCGGGGGGATTCACCCCTCCACTTT. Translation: CATSIRRGDSPLHF.

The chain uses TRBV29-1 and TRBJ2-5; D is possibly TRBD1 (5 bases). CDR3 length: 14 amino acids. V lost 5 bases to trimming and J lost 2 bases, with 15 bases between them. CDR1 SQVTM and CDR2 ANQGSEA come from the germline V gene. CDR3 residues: CSVLADIFQETQYF. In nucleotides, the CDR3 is TGCAGCGTTTTGGCGGACATCTTTCAAGAGACCCAGTACTTC.

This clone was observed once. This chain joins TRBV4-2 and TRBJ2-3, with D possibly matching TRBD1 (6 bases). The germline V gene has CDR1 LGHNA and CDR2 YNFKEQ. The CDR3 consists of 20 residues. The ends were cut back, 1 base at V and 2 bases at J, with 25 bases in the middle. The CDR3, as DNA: TGTGCCAGCAGCCAAGCACAGGGTACGGGTAGGCTAGGCTCCACAGATACGCAGTATTTT. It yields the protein CASSQAQGTGRLGSTDTQYF.

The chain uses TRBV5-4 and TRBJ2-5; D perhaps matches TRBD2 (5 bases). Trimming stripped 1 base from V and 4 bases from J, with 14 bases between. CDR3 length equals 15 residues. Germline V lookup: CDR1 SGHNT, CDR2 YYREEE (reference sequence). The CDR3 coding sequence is TGTGCCAGCAGCTTGCGTAGCGCGACGGGAGAGACCCAGTACTTC. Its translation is CASSLRSATGETQYF. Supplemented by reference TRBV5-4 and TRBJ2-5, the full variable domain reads ETGVTQSPTHLIKTRGQQVTLRCSSQSGHNTVSWYQQALGQGPQFIFQYYREEENGRGNFPPRFSGLQFPNYSSELNVNALELDDSALYLCASSLRSATGETQYFGPGTRLLVL.

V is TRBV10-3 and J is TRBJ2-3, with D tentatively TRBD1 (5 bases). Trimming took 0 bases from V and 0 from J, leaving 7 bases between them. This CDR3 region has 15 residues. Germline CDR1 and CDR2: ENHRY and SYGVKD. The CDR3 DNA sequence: TGTGCCATCAGTGAGTCGGCAGGGAGCACAGATACGCAGTATTTT. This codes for CAISESAGSTDTQYF.

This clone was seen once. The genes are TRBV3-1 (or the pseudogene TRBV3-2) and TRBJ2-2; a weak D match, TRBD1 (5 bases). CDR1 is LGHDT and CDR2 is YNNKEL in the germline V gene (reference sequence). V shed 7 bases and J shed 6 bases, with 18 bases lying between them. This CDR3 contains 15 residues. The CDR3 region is CASTRTIGISGELFF. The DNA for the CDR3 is TGTGCCAGCACCCGGACAATTGGCATCTCCGGGGAGCTGTTTTTT.

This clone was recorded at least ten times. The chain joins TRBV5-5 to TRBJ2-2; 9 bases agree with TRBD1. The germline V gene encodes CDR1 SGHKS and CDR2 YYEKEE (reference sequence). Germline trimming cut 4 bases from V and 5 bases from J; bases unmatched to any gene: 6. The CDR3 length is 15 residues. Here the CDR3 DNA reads TGTGCCAGCAGCGACAGGGGGTACGGAACCGGGGAGCTGTTTTTT. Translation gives CASSDRGYGTGELFF.

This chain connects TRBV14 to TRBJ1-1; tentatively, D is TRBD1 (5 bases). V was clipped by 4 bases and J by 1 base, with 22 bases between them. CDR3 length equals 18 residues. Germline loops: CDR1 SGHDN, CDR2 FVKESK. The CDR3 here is CASSPYITDSMRNTEAFF. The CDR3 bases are TGTGCCAGCAGCCCCTACATCACCGACAGTATGAGGAACACTGAAGCTTTCTTT.

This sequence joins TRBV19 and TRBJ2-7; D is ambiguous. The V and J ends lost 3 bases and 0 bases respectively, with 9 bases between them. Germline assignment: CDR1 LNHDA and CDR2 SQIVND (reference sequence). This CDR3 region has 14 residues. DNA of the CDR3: TGTGCCAGTAGTATTCAAGGAGCCTCCTACGAGCAGTACTTC. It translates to CASSIQGASYEQYF.

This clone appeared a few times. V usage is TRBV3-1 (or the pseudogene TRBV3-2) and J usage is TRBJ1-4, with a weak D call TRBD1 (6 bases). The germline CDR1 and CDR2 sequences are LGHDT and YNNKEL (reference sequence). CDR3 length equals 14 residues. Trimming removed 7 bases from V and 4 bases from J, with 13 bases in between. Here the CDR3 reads CASTSGQINEKLFF. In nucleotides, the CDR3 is TGTGCCAGCACCTCCGGACAGATTAATGAAAAACTGTTTTTT.

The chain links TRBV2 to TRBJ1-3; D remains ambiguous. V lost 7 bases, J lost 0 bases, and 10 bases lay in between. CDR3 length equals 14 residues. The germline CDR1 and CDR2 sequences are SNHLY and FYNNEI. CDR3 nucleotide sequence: TGTGCCAGCATGCGAGAGAGCTCTGGAAACACCATATATTTT. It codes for CASMRESSGNTIYF.

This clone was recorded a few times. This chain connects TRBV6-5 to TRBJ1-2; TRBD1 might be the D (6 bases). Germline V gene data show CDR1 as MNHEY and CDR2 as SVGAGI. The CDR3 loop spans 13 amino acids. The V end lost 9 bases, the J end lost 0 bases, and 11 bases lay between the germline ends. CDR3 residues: CASYRVPNYGYTF. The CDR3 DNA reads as TGTGCCAGTTACAGGGTTCCTAACTATGGCTACACCTTC.

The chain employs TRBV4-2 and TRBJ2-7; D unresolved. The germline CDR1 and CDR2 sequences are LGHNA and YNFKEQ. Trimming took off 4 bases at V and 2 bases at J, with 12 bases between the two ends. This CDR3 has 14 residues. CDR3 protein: CASSPSASTYEQYF. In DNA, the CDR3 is TGTGCCAGCAGCCCCAGCGCTTCTACCTACGAGCAGTACTTC.

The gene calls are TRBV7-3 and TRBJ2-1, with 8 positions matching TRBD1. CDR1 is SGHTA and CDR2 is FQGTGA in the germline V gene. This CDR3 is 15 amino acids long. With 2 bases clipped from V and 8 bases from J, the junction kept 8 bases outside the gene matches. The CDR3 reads CASSLEQGAEDEQFF. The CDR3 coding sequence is TGTGCCAGCAGCTTAGAGCAGGGGGCGGAGGATGAGCAGTTCTTC.

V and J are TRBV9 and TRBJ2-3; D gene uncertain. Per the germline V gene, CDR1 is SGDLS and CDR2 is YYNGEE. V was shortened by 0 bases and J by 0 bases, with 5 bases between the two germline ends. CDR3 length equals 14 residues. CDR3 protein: CASSVVASTDTQYF. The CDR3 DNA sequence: TGTGCCAGCAGCGTAGTAGCTAGCACAGATACGCAGTATTTT.

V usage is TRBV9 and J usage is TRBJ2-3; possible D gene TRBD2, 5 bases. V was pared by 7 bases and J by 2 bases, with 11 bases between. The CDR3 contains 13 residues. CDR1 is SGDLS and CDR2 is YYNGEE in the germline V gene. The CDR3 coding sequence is TGTGCCAGCTCGGCACGGGACACAGATACGCAGTATTTT. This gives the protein CASSARDTDTQYF.

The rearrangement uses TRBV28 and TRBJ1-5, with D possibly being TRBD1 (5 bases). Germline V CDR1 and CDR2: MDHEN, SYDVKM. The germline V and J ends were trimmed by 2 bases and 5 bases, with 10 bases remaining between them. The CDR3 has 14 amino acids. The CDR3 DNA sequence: TGTGCCAGCAGTTTACCCATGGGGCATCAGCCCCAGCATTTT. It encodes CASSLPMGHQPQHF.

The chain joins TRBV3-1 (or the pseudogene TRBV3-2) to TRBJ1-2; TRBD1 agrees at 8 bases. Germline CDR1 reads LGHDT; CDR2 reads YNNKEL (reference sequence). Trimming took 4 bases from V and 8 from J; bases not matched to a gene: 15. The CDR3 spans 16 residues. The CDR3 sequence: CASSRQTGATVGGYTF. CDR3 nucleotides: TGTGCCAGCAGCCGACAGACAGGGGCGACCGTCGGAGGCTACACCTTC.

The CDR3 loop reads CASSLARDWPREQYF. The CDR3 DNA sequence: TGTGCCAGCAGCTTAGCCAGGGACTGGCCTAGGGAGCAGTACTTC. The chain joins TRBV7-2 to TRBJ2-7, with a weak D call TRBD2 (6 bases). Trimming removed 0 bases at V and 7 bases at J, with 16 bases between. This CDR3 has 15 amino acids. CDR1 is SGHTA and CDR2 is FQGNSA in the germline V gene.

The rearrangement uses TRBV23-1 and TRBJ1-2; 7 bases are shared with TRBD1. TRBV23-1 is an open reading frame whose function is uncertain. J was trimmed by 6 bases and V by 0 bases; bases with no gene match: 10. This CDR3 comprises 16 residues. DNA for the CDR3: TGCGCCAGCAGTCAATCGCAGCCAGGCAGGGGGGATGGCTACACCTTC. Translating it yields CASSQSQPGRGDGYTF.